The sequence of this T cell receptor (beta chain) was determined in a study of CD8 T cells in Susac syndrome. The length of the CDR3 is 17 residues. Trimming at V came to 3 bases and at J to 1 base, leaving 8 bases not matched to a gene. The germline V gene encodes CDR1 KGHSH and CDR2 LQKENI. This clonotype is a singleton in its sample. From blood CD8+ and CD4+ T cells, TCR beta sequences were generated. With random hexamers, 0.5 to 1 ug RNA was reverse transcribed. TCRdb itself ran the immunoSEQ multiplex PCR reads through MiXCR, one entry per CDR3 protein. This table holds about 150,000 distinct CDR3 sequences, roughly 94% found once.

The rearrangement links TRBV18 to TRBJ1-1; 10 bases align to TRBD1. This TCR derives from a human donor with multiple sclerosis. The source material was CD8+ T cells from PBMCs. CDR3 region: CASSPDRGTSENTEAFF. As DNA, the CDR3 is TGTGCCAGCTCACCGGACAGGGGGACATCTGAGAACACTGAAGCTTTCTTT.